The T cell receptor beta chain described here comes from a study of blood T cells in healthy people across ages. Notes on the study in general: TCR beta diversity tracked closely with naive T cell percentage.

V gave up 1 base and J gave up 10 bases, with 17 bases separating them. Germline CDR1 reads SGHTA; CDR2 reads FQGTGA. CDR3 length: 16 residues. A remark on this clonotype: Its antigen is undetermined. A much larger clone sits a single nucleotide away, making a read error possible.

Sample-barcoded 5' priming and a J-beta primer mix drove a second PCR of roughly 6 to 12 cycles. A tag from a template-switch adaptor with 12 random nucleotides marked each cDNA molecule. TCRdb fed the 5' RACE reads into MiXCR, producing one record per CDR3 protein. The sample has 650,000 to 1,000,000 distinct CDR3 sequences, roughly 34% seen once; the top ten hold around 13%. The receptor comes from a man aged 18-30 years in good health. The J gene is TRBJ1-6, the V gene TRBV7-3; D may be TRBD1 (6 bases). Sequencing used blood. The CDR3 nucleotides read TGTGCCAGCAGCTTAAATCATGGACAGTGTGGCTCACCCCTCCACTTT. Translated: CASSLNHGQCGSPLHF.